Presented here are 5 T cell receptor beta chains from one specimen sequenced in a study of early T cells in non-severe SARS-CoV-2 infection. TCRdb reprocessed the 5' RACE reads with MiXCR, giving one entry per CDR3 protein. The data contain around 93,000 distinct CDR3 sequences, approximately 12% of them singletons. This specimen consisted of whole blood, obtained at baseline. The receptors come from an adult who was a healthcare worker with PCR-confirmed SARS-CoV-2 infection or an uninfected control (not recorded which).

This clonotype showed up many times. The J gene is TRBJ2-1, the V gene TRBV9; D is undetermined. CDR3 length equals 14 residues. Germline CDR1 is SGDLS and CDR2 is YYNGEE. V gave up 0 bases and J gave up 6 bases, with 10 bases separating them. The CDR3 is CASSVVARSNEQFF. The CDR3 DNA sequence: TGTGCCAGCAGCGTAGTGGCTAGAAGCAATGAGCAGTTCTTC.

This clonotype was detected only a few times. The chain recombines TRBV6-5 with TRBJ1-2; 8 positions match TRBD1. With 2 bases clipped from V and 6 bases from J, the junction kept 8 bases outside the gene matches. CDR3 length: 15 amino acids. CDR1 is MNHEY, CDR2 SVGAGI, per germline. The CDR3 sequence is CASSYRQGAWDGYTF. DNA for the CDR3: TGTGCCAGCAGTTACAGGCAGGGGGCATGGGATGGCTACACCTTC.

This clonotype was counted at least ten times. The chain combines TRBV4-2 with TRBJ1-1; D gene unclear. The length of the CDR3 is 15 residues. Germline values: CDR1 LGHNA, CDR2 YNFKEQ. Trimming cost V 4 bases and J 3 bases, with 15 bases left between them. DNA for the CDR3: TGTGCCAGCAGCCTGGGGTCGGTACAGTACACTGAAGCTTTCTTT. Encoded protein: CASSLGSVQYTEAFF.

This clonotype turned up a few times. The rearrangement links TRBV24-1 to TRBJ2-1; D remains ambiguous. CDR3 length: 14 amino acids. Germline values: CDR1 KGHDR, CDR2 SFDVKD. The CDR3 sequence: CVTQETSSYNEQFF. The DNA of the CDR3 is TGTGTCACTCAGGAAACGAGCTCCTACAATGAGCAGTTCTTC.

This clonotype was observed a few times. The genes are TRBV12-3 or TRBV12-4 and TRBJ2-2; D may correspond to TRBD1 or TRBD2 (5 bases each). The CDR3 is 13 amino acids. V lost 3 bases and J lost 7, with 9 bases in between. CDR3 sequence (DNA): TGTGCCAGCAGTTTTAAGGGGAGCGGGGAGCTGTTTTTT. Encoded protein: CASSFKGSGELFF.